The TCR beta chain described here comes from a study of blood T cell repertoires in COVID-19 (dated by TCRdb to about 2020). Context from the whole study: The collaborator samples originated in the United States, Italy and Spain and spanned the acute and convalescent phases of COVID-19. The prospective study material was composed of cDNA or gDNA derived from T cells, B-cell-depleted T cells, or PBMCs. The dataset comprised deeply sampled blood TCRbeta repertoires from subjects exposed to, actively infected with, or recovered from COVID-19. The repertoires were released in a freely available public database intended as a resource for research on the immune response to SARS-CoV-2. The samples were drawn from two sources: the first 160 participants of the ongoing ImmuneRACE study, and 1,000 to 1,500 subjects contributed by 6 global collaborators. The sample metadata nearly always contained a de-identified subject ID, COVID-19 status, age in years and sex. HLA class I and class II types, where available, came from metadata supplied by the sample provider rather than from assay-based typing. Points the paper makes about the study in general: The amount of clinical and demographic metadata varied by source and participant and was provided uncurated.

The germline V gene sets CDR1 to MGHRA and CDR2 to YSYEKL. The CDR3 contains 13 residues, cysteine and phenylalanine counted. Only CDR3 DNA is held: 39 bases, read in frame from base 1. Germline trimming amounts to 4 bases on V and 11 bases on J, with 8 as the count of junction bases outside the gene matches. A word on this clone: The target of this receptor is not known. No much larger clone is present one base from it, and per-base qualities are unavailable.

TCRbeta CDR3 regions were amplified from genomic DNA by means of the immunoSEQ Assay, a bias-controlled multiplex PCR. As for the authors' bioinformatics: The number of nucleated cells in each sample was estimated from the amplification of reference gene primers within the assay. To quantify the absolute abundance of each unique TCRbeta CDR3 rearrangement, sequence reads were collapsed and filtered. For each sample, productive Simpson clonality was calculated by taking the square root of Simpson's diversity index across productive rearrangements. TCRdb limited this immuneACCESS table to in-frame rearrangements with V and J called. A share of clones is missing; checked studies link under half to unresolved V genes, and the rest is unexplained. Clone size and the V and J calls come from that table; the DNA yielded D and trimming. Within this sample are about 240,000 clones, with over 80% of them counted one time only. The ten most abundant clones make up 1.9% of the sample.

Another Seattle source contributed samples from volunteer blood donors who had recovered from COVID-19. Whole blood was collected in K2EDTA tubes by collaborating institutions according to the institutions' own protocols. Collaborator samples were shipped for TCRbeta analysis as frozen whole blood, isolated PBMCs, or DNA extracted from either sample type. The clonotype was recovered from a man younger than 45 who had recovered from COVID-19. The rearrangement combines TRBV4-1 with TRBJ1-1; the junction holds 9 bases that match TRBD1. What was sequenced was peripheral blood. The encoded CDR3 is CASSRPGTGRAFF. Read as DNA, the sequence is TGCGCCAGCAGCCGACCCGGGACAGGGCGTGCTTTCTTT.